This T cell receptor (beta chain) was captured in a study of cytomegalovirus exposure and HLA in healthy donors. Vbeta (60) and Jbeta (13) primers were used in the PCR. Assay used: immunoSEQ multiplex PCR; TCRdb lists only in-frame clones, some missing. The sample lists about 87,000 clones, 70% to 85% occurring once. The CDR3 consists of 14 residues. Germline CDR1 and CDR2: SGHVS and FQNEAQ. Trimming took 1 base from V and 4 from J, leaving 8 bases between them. Notes on this clone: The antigen remains unidentified.

Each of the donors was a healthy bone marrow donor. Study outcomes and limitations: TRBV6-2, TRBV6-3 and some other V segments were excluded as indistinguishable.

This chain joins TRBV7-8 and TRBJ1-5; no clear D. This receptor was obtained from a man aged 25 to 40 in good health and CMV-seropositive. Sequencing input: PBMCs. The CDR3 nucleotides read TGTGCCAGCAGCTTAGGGTCCACAAATCAGCCCCAGCATTTT. This encodes CASSLGSTNQPQHF.